The source of this T cell receptor beta chain is a study of control samples from healthy donors and cancer patients. Here immunoSEQ multiplex PCR was the method, and the copy in TCRdb shows in-frame clones only, minus some. The table includes 130,000 or so clones, 91% detected once. Germline CDR1 LGHNA, CDR2 YSLEER. The CDR3 is 17 residues long. V was trimmed by 4 bases and J by 3 bases, leaving 21 bases between them. This TCR was recovered from a man younger than 30 in good health. Sequenced sample: blood. The J gene is TRBJ1-2, the V gene TRBV4-3, with D perhaps TRBD1 (5 bases). In DNA, the CDR3 is TGCGCCAGCAGCCCTACAGGCGGTAGTCAGGGATACTATGGCTACACCTTC. Translating it yields CASSPTGGSQGYYGYTF.